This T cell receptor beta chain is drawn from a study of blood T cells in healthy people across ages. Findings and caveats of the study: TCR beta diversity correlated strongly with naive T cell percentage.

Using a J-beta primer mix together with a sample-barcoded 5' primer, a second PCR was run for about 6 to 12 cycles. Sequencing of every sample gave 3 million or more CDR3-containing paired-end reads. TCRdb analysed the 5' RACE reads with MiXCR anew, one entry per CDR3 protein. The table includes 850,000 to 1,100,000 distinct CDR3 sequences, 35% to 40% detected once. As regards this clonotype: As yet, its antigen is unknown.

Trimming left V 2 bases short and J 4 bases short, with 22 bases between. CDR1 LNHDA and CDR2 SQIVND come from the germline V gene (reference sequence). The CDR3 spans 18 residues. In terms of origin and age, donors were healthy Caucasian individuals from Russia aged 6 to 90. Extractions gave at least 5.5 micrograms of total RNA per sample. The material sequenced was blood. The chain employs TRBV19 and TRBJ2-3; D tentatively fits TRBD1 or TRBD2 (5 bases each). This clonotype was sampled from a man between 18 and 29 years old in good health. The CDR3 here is CASSILSGGDRRADTQYF. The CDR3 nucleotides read TGTGCCAGTAGTATATTGTCAGGTGGGGACCGACGCGCAGATACGCAGTATTTT.